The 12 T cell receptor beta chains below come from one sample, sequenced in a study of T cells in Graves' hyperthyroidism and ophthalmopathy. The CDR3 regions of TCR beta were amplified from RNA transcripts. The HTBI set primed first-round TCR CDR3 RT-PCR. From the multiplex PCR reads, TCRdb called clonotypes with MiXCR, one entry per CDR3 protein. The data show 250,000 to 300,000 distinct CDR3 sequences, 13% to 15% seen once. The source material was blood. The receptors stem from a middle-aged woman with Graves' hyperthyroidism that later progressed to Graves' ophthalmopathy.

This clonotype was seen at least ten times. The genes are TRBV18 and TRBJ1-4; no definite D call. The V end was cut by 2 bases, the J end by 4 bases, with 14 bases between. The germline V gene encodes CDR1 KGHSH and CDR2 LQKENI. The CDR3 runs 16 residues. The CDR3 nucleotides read TGTGCCAGCTCACCAAGGACCGCCAAGCTTAATGAAAAACTGTTTTTT. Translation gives CASSPRTAKLNEKLFF. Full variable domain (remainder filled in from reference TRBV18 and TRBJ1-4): NAGVMQNPRHLVRRRGQEARLRCSPMKGHSHVYWYRQLPEEGLKFMVYLQKENIIDESGMPKERFSAEFPKEGPSILRIQQVVRGDSAAYFCASSPRTAKLNEKLFFGSGTQLSVL.

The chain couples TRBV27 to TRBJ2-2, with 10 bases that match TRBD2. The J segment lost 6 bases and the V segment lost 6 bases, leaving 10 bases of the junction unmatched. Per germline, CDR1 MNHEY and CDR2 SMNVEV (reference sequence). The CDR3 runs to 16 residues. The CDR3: CASRIRASGRAGELFF. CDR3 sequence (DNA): TGTGCCAGCAGAATAAGAGCTAGCGGGAGAGCCGGGGAGCTGTTTTTT.

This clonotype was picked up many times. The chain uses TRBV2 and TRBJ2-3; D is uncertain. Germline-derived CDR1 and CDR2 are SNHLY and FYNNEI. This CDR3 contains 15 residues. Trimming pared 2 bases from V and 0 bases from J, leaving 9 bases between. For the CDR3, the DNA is TGTGCCAGCAGTGAACGTCAAGTTAGCACAGATACGCAGTATTTT. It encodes CASSERQVSTDTQYF.

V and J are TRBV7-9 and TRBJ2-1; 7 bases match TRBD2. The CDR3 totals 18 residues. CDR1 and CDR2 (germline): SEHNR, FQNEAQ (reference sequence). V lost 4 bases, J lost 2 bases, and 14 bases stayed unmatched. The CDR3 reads CASSSGWAGVVPYNEQFF. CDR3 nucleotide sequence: TGTGCCAGCAGCTCTGGTTGGGCGGGAGTAGTGCCCTACAATGAGCAGTTCTTC.

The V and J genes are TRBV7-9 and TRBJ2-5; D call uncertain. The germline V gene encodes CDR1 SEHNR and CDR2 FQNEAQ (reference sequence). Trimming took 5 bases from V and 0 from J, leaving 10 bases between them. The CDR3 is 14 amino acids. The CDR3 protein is CASSPDEDQETQYF. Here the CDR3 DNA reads TGTGCCAGCAGCCCGGACGAGGACCAAGAGACCCAGTACTTC.

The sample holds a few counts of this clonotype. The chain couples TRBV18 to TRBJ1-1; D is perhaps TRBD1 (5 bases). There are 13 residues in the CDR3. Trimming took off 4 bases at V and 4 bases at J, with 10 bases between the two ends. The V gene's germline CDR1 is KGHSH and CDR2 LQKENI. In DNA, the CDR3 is TGTGCCAGCTCACAGGGACCCATCACTGAAGCTTTCTTT. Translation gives CASSQGPITEAFF.

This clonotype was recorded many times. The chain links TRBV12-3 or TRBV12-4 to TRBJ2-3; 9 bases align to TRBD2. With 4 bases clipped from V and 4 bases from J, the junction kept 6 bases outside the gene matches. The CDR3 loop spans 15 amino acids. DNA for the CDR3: TGTGCCAGCAGTTCTAGCGGGGACATCTCAGATACGCAGTATTTT. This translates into CASSSSGDISDTQYF.

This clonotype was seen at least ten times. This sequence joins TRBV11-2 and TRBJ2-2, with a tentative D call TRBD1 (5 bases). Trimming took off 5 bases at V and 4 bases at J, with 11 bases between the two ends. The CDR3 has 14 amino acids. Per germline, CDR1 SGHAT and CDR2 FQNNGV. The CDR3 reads CASSDSGFTGELFF. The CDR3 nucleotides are TGTGCCAGCAGCGATTCAGGGTTCACCGGGGAGCTGTTTTTT.

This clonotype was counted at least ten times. CDR3 in DNA: TGTGCCAGCAGTACGGATTATTCCACGGCAGATACGCAGTATTTT. As protein: CASSTDYSTADTQYF. The chain carries TRBV6-2 or TRBV6-3 and TRBJ2-3; D unresolved. This CDR3 is built from 15 residues. V lost 5 bases, J lost 4 bases, and 16 bases lay in between. CDR1 is MNHEY and CDR2 is SVGEGT in the germline V gene.

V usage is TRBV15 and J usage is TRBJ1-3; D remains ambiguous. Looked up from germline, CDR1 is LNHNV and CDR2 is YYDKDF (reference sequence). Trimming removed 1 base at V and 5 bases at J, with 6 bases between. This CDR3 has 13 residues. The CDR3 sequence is CATSRVQRNTIYF. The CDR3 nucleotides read TGTGCCACCAGCAGAGTTCAGCGAAACACCATATATTTT.

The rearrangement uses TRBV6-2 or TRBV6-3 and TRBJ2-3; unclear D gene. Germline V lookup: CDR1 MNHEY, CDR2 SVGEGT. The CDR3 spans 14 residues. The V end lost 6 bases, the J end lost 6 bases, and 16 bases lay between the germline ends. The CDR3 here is CASSPQAVVDTQYF. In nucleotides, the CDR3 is TGTGCCAGCAGCCCCCAGGCCGTAGTGGATACGCAGTATTTT.

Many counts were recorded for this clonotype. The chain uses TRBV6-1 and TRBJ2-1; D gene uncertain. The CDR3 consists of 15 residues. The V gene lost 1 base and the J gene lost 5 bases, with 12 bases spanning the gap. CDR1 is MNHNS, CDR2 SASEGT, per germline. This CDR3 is CASSEGRIHHNEQFF. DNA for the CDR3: TGTGCCAGCAGTGAAGGACGGATACACCACAATGAGCAGTTCTTC.